This T cell receptor (beta chain) was profiled in a study of early T cells in non-severe SARS-CoV-2 infection. About the study: Unsorted whole blood bulk RNA was sequenced, with unpaired chains.

Study conclusions and caveats: The matching step, a VDJdb search, favored anti-spike CD8 responses and missed private and CD4 specificities.

With respect to this clonotype: Its antigen remains unknown.

Individual cDNA molecules received unique molecular identifiers during library preparation. In TCRdb, the 5' RACE reads were re-called with MiXCR into one record per CDR3 protein. The repertoire holds 50,000 to 75,000 distinct CDR3 sequences, with about 6% as singletons. The germline gives CDR1 DFQATT, CDR2 SNEGSKA (reference sequence). The CDR3 runs 12 residues. V lost 6 bases, J lost 6 bases, and 5 bases stayed unmatched. This chain joins TRBV20-1 and TRBJ2-3, with 8 bases fitting TRBD1. This clonotype originated in an adult who was a healthcare worker with PCR-confirmed SARS-CoV-2 infection or an uninfected control (not recorded which). The specimen comprised whole blood, sampled at baseline. The CDR3 loop reads CSAATGADTQYF. The CDR3 region has the DNA TGCAGTGCGGCGACAGGGGCGGATACGCAGTATTTT.